What follows is one T cell receptor beta chain and its context. The target antigen is unknown. Measured with immunoSEQ multiplex PCR; TCRdb has only the in-frame clones, and not every one. The sample carries about 2.1 million clones, about 92% recorded once. The CDR3 runs 14 residues. V lost 2 bases and J lost 1, with 9 bases in between. Germline lookup yields CDR1 PRHDT and CDR2 FYEKMQ (reference sequence). The naive CD8 population came from CD45RO-negative cells selected for CCR7, without terminally differentiated effector memory CD45RA+ cells. The sample originates from a study of shared clonotypes between healthy human individuals. Regarding the study as a whole: Naive subsets generally exceeded memory subsets in estimated richness.

The chain is built from TRBV13 and TRBJ2-7; D gene uncertain. This receptor was taken from a man aged 18 to 29 in good health. Some clones in this sample may be carry-over from other donors' samples. The sample comprised naive CD8+ T cells from PBMCs. CDR3 DNA sequence: TGTGCCAGCAGCTTACTAACAACTTCCTACGAGCAGTACTTC. This sequence encodes CASSLLTTSYEQYF.